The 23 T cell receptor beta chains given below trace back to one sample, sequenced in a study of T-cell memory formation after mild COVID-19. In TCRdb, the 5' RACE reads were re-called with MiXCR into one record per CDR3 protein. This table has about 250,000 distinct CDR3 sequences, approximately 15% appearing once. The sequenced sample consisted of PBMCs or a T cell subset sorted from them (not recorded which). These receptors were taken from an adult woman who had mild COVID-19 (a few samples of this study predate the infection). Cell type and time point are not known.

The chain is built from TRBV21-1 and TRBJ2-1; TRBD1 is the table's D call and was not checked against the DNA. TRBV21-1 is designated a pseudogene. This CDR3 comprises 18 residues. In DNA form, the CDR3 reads TGTGCCAGCAGCAAAAAAAGGGCTTCGGGGGGCGGTCTCAATGAGCAGTTCTTC. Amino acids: CASSKKRASGGGLNEQFF.

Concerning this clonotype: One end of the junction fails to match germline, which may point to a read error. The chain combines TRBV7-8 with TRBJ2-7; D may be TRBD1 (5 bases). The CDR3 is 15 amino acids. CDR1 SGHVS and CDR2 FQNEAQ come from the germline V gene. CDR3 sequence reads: CASSLARDSTYKQYF. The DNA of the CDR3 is TGTGCCAGCAGCTTAGCCCGCGACAGTACCTACAAGCAGTACTTC.

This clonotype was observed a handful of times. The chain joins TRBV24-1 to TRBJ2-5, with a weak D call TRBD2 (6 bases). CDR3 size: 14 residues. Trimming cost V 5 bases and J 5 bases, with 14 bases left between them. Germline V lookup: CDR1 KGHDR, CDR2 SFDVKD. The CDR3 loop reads CATSGYGSGETQYF. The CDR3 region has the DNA TGTGCCACCAGTGGGTACGGGAGCGGTGAGACCCAGTACTTC.

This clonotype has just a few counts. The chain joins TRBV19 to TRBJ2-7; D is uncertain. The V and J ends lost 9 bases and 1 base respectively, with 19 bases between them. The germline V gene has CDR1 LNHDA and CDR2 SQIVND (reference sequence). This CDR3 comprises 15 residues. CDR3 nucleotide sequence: TGTGCCAGCCGGGTTGGGTCGGATGGGTCCTACGAGCAGTACTTC. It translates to CASRVGSDGSYEQYF. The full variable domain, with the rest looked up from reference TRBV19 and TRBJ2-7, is DGGITQSPKYLFRKEGQNVTLSCEQNLNHDAMYWYRQDPGQGLRLIYYSQIVNDFQKGDIAEGYSVSREKKESFPLTVTSAQKNPTAFYLCASRVGSDGSYEQYFGPGTRLTVT.

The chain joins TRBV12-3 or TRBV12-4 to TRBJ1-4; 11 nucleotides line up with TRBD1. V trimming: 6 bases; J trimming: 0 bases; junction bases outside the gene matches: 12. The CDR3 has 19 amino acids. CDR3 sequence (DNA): TGTGCCAGCAGAGCCGGGACAGGGGGTATCCGTGCAACTAATGAAAAACTGTTTTTT. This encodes CASRAGTGGIRATNEKLFF.

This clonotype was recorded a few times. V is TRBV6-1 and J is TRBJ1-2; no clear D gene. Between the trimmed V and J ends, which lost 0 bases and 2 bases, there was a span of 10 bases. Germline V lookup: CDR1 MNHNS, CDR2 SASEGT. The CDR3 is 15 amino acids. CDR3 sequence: CASSEASERNYGYTF. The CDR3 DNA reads TGTGCCAGCAGTGAAGCGAGCGAAAGGAACTATGGCTACACCTTC.

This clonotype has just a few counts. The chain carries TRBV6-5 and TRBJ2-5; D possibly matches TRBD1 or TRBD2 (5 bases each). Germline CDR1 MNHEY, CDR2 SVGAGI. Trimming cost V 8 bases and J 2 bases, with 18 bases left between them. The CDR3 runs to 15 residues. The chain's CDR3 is CASALGPRVQETQYF. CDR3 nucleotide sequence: TGTGCCAGCGCCCTGGGACCCCGGGTACAAGAGACCCAGTACTTC.

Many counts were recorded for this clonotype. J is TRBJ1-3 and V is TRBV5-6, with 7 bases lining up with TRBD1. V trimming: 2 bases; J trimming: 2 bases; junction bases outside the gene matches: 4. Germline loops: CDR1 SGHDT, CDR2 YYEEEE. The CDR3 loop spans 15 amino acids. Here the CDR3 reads CASSFQGDTGNTIYF. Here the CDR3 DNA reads TGTGCCAGCAGCTTCCAGGGGGATACTGGAAACACCATATATTTT.

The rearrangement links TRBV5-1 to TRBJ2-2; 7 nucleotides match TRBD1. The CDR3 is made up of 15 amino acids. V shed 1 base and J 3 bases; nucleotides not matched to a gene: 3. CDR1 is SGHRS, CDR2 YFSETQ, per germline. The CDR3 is CASSLNRGDTGELFF. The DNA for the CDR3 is TGCGCCAGCAGCTTGAACAGGGGAGACACCGGGGAGCTGTTTTTT.

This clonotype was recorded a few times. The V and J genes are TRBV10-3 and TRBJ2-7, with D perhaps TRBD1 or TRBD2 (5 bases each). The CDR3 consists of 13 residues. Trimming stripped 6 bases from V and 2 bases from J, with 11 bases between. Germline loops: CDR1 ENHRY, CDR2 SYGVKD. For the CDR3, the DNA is TGTGCCATCAGGTTGGGGGTAGCCTACGAGCAGTACTTC. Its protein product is CAIRLGVAYEQYF.

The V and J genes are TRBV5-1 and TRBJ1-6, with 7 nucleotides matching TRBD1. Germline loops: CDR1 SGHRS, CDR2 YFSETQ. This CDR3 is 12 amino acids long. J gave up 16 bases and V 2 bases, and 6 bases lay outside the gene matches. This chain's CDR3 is CASSFAGTELHF. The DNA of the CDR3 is TGCGCCAGCAGCTTCGCCGGGACAGAGCTCCACTTT.

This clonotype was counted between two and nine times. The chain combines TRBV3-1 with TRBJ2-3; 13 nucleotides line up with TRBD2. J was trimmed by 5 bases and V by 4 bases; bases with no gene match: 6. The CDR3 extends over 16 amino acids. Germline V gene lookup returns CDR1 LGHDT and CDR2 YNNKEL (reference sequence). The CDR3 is CASSPRLAGGRDTQYF. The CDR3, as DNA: TGTGCCAGCAGCCCGCGACTAGCGGGGGGTAGAGATACGCAGTATTTT.

CDR3 bases: TGCGCCAGCAGCCCGAGTCCAGGGGTTAACTATGGCTACACCTTC. As protein: CASSPSPGVNYGYTF. The chain uses TRBV4-1 and TRBJ1-2, with D tentatively TRBD1 (6 bases). The CDR3 runs 15 residues. V lost 4 bases, J lost 1 base, and 13 bases lay in between. The germline V gene encodes CDR1 MGHRA and CDR2 YSYEKL.

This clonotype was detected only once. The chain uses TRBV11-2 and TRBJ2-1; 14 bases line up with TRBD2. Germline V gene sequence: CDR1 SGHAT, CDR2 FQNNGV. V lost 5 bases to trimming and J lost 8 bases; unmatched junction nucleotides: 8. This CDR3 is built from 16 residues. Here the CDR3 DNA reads TGTGCCAGCAGCACCCTGACTAGCGGGGGGGATTATGAGCAGTTCTTC. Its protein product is CASSTLTSGGDYEQFF. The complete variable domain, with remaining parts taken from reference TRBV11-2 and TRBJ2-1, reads EAGVAQSPRYKIIEKRQSVAFWCNPISGHATLYWYQQILGQGPKLLIQFQNNGVVDDSQLPKDRFSAERLKGVDSTLKIQPAKLEDSAVYLCASSTLTSGGDYEQFFGPGTRLTVL.

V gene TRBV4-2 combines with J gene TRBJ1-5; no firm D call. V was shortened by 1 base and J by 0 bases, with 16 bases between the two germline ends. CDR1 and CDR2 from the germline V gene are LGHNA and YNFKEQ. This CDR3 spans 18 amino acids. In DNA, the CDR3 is TGTGCCAGCAGCCAAGTTAGGCTTTCGGGGTCTAGCAATCAGCCCCAGCATTTT. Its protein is CASSQVRLSGSSNQPQHF.

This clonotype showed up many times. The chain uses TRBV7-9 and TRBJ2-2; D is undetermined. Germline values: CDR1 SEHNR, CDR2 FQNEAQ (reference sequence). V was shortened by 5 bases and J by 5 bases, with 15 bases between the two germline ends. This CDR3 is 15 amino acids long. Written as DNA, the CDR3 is TGTGCCAGCAGCGCGACCGTGGTGAGGACCGGGGAGCTGTTTTTT. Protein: CASSATVVRTGELFF.

The CDR3 here is CAITPTENSPLHF. In nucleotides, the CDR3 is TGTGCCATCACCCCGACCGAAAATTCACCCCTCCACTTT. The chain employs TRBV10-3 and TRBJ1-6, with D hard to call. Germline V gene data show CDR1 as ENHRY and CDR2 as SYGVKD. V lost 7 bases and J 7 bases, leaving 11 bases between the germline ends. This CDR3 spans 13 amino acids.

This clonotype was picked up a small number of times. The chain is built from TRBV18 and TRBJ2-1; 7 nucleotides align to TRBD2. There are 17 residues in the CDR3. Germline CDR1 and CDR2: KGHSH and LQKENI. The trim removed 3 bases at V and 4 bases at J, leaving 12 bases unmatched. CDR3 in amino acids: CASSPSGSGRRYNEQFF. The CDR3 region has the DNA TGTGCCAGCTCACCCTCGGGATCCGGGAGGAGGTACAATGAGCAGTTCTTC.

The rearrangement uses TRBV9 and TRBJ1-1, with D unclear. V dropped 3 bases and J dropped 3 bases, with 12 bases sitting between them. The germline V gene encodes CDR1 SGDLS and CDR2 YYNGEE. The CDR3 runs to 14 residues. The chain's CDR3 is CASSDSIGDTEAFF. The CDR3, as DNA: TGTGCCAGCAGCGATAGTATCGGGGACACTGAAGCTTTCTTT.

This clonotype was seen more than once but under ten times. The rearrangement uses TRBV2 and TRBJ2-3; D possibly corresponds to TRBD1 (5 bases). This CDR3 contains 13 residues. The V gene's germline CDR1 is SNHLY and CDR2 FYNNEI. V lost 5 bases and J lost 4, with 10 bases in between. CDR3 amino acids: CASSPGFADTQYF. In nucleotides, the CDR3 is TGTGCCAGCAGTCCAGGGTTCGCAGATACGCAGTATTTT.

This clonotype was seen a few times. The CDR3 is CASTPDQLRGGYTF. CDR3 in DNA: TGTGCCAGCACCCCTGACCAGCTTAGGGGTGGCTACACCTTC. The chain has TRBV12-3 or TRBV12-4 and TRBJ1-2, with D perhaps TRBD1 (5 bases). V was pared by 7 bases and J by 7 bases, with 19 bases between. The CDR3 covers 14 residues.

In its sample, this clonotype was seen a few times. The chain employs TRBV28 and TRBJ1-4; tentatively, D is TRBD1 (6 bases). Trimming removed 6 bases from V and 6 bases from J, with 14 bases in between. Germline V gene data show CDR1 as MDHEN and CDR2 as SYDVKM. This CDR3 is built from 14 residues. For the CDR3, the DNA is TGTGCCAGCAGAACTGGGGGGGGCGATGAAAAACTGTTTTTT. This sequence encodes CASRTGGGDEKLFF.

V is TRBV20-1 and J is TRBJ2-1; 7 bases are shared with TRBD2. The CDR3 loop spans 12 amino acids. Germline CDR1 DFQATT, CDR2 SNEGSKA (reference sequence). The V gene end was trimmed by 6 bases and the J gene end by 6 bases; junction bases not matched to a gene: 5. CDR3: CSARTRLNEQFF. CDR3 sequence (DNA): TGCAGTGCCAGGACTAGGCTCAATGAGCAGTTCTTC.